The source of this T cell receptor beta chain is a study of T cell repertoires in cytomegalovirus infection. The wider study: The public TCR beta signatures pointed to both CMV infection and matching HLA type.

The V end lost 3 bases, the J end lost 2 bases, and 11 bases lay between the germline ends. Germline V lookup: CDR1 SGHNT, CDR2 YYREEE (reference sequence). The CDR3 has 14 amino acids. Notes on the study in general: Summed frequency of shared TCR beta families picked out CMV carriers who also had the relevant HLA.

TCRdb independently ran MiXCR on the reads; one entry per CDR3 protein. This table has fewer than 1,000,000 distinct CDR3 sequences, around 29% appearing once. This clonotype occurred a few times. Its matching antigen is unknown. This receptor was taken from a human donor in good health (CMV status not recorded). Some clones in this sample may be carry-over from other donors' samples. This sequence joins TRBV5-4 and TRBJ2-5; D gene unclear. The sequencing used cultured CD8+ T cells from PBMCs, collected from culture after CMV antigen stimulation. CDR3 nucleotides: TGTGCCAGCAGCTGGCCGGACGGGCAAGAGACCCAGTACTTC. It encodes CASSWPDGQETQYF. The variable domain in full, completed from reference TRBV5-4 and TRBJ2-5, reads ETGVTQSPTHLIKTRGQQVTLRCSSQSGHNTVSWYQQALGQGPQFIFQYYREEENGRGNFPPRFSGLQFPNYSSELNVNALELDDSALYLCASSWPDGQETQYFGPGTRLLVL.